These 19 T cell receptor beta chains came from one sample sequenced in a study of response to subunit inactivated influenza vaccine. Using its own MiXCR run on the RT-PCR reads, TCRdb lists one record per CDR3 protein. The table shows 650,000 or so distinct CDR3 sequences, with less than 15% occurring only once. The sequences come from PBMCs from blood, collected approximately 15 days before vaccination. Receptor source: a man in his fifties or sixties who received an inactivated influenza vaccine.

The sample holds a few counts of this clonotype. The chain uses TRBV30 and TRBJ1-3; D perhaps matches TRBD1 (5 bases). Germline-derived CDR1 and CDR2 are GTSNPN and SVGIG (reference sequence). With 4 bases removed from V and 8 bases from J, the gap between germline ends came to 15 bases. The CDR3 runs to 13 residues. The CDR3 loop is CAWNGRDRDTIYF. The DNA of the CDR3 is TGTGCCTGGAATGGCAGGGATCGAGACACCATATATTTT. Combining the CDR3 with reference TRBV30 and TRBJ1-3 gives the whole variable domain SQTIHQWPATLVQPVGSPLSLECTVEGTSNPNLYWYRQAAGRGLQLLFYSVGIGQISSEVPQNLSASRPQDRQFILSSKKLLLSDSGFYLCAWNGRDRDTIYFGEGSWLTVV.

This clonotype came up a few times. The rearrangement uses TRBV29-1 and TRBJ1-1; TRBD1 is a possible D gene (5 bases). This CDR3 region has 11 residues. The V and J ends lost 3 bases and 10 bases respectively, with 12 bases between them. CDR1 is SQVTM and CDR2 is ANQGSEA in the germline V gene. CDR3 sequence: CSVEAGQGAFF. Here the CDR3 DNA reads TGCAGCGTTGAGGCGGGGCAGGGAGCTTTCTTT. The full variable domain, in which reference TRBV29-1 and TRBJ1-1 provide the parts outside the CDR3, is SAVISQKPSRDICQRGTSLTIQCQVDSQVTMMFWYRQQPGQSLTLIATANQGSEATYESGFVIDKFPISRPNLTFSTLTVSNMSPEDSSIYLCSVEAGQGAFFGQGTRLTVV.

There are a few counts of this clonotype. The V gene is TRBV5-5, the J gene TRBJ2-7; TRBD1 or TRBD2 may be the D gene (5 bases each). The V end lost 4 bases, the J end lost 3 bases, and 17 bases lay between the germline ends. The CDR3 spans 15 residues. Germline CDR1 reads SGHKS; CDR2 reads YYEKEE (reference sequence). The CDR3 is CASSPEMGPFYEQYF. The CDR3 nucleotides read TGTGCCAGCAGCCCCGAGATGGGACCGTTCTACGAGCAGTACTTC.

This clonotype was seen a few times. V gene TRBV5-5 combines with J gene TRBJ1-5; D is undetermined. V lost 4 bases to trimming and J lost 7 bases, with 21 bases between them. The CDR3 is made up of 16 amino acids. The germline V gene has CDR1 SGHKS and CDR2 YYEKEE (reference sequence). For the CDR3, the DNA is TGTGCCAGCAGCCGATTATACGGACCGAGGAACCAGCCCCAGCATTTT. Encoded protein: CASSRLYGPRNQPQHF.

This clonotype has only one observation. The rearrangement uses TRBV30 and TRBJ2-6; D uncertain. The ends were cut back, 1 base at V and 0 bases at J, with 1 base in the middle. Germline V CDR1 and CDR2: GTSNPN, SVGIG (reference sequence). The CDR3 is 13 residues long. CDR3 region: CAWSASGANVLTF. DNA for the CDR3: TGTGCCTGGAGTGCCTCTGGGGCCAACGTCCTGACTTTC. The full variable domain, with the rest looked up from reference TRBV30 and TRBJ2-6, is SQTIHQWPATLVQPVGSPLSLECTVEGTSNPNLYWYRQAAGRGLQLLFYSVGIGQISSEVPQNLSASRPQDRQFILSSKKLLLSDSGFYLCAWSASGANVLTFGAGSRLTVL.

This clonotype was detected only a few times. The gene calls are TRBV18 and TRBJ2-1, with 8 positions matching TRBD2. Germline V lookup: CDR1 KGHSH, CDR2 LQKENI. Germline trimming cut 5 bases from V and 0 bases from J; bases unmatched to any gene: 18. This CDR3 region has 20 residues. The CDR3 nucleotides read TGTGCCAGCTCAGCCAAACTAGCGGCTGATTCCTTCTTCTCCTACAATGAGCAGTTCTTC. It translates to CASSAKLAADSFFSYNEQFF.

The chain couples TRBV12-3 or TRBV12-4 to TRBJ1-5; perhaps TRBD1 as D (5 bases). CDR3 length equals 14 residues. V was cut by 1 base and J by 5 bases, with 9 bases left in between. The CDR3 is CASSLVGGDQPQHF. The CDR3, as DNA: TGTGCCAGCAGTTTAGTGGGGGGGGATCAGCCCCAGCATTTT.

The table lists this clonotype with many counts. V usage is TRBV7-3 and J usage is TRBJ2-3; no clear D. The CDR3 has 15 residues. Germline assignment: CDR1 SGHTA and CDR2 FQGTGA. With 4 bases removed from V and 2 bases from J, the gap between germline ends came to 13 bases. The CDR3, as DNA: TGTGCCAGCAGCTCACGTGGGTACGCCACAGATACGCAGTATTTT. It yields the protein CASSSRGYATDTQYF.

This clonotype was seen only a few times. The chain couples TRBV5-6 to TRBJ1-1; D is undetermined. Trimming pared 1 base from V and 6 bases from J, leaving 7 bases between. The CDR3 has 12 residues. Looked up from germline, CDR1 is SGHDT and CDR2 is YYEEEE. This CDR3 reads CASSLRRAEAFF. The DNA for the CDR3 is TGTGCCAGCAGCTTGCGGAGGGCTGAAGCTTTCTTT.

This clonotype was recorded a few times. The genes are TRBV7-2 and TRBJ1-1; D not resolved. Germline V gene data show CDR1 as SGHTA and CDR2 as FQGNSA. V was cut by 3 bases and J by 2 bases, with 4 bases left in between. The CDR3 has 12 amino acids. This chain's CDR3 is CASSFFNTEAFF. DNA of the CDR3: TGTGCCAGCAGCTTCTTTAACACTGAAGCTTTCTTT.

This chain connects TRBV9 to TRBJ1-5; D perhaps matches TRBD1 (5 bases). With 0 bases removed from V and 9 bases from J, the gap between germline ends came to 13 bases. Looked up from germline, CDR1 is SGDLS and CDR2 is YYNGEE. The length of the CDR3 is 14 residues. The DNA of the CDR3 is TGTGCCAGCAGCGTAGGCGGGGCCCCGTGGCCCCAGCATTTT. Protein product: CASSVGGAPWPQHF.

The table lists this clonotype with a few counts. This chain joins TRBV6-5 and TRBJ1-3; D is unresolved. Deletions cut 2 bases from V and 4 bases from J, with 24 bases between. The CDR3 is 19 amino acids. Germline V gene lookup returns CDR1 MNHEY and CDR2 SVGAGI. The CDR3 spells CASSYGRDYAAVDGNTIYF. Here the CDR3 DNA reads TGTGCCAGCAGTTACGGCCGTGACTATGCTGCGGTGGACGGAAACACCATATATTTT.

In its sample, this clonotype was seen a few times. The chain couples TRBV5-5 to TRBJ2-3; D remains unclear. Trimming took off 0 bases at V and 2 bases at J, with 13 bases between the two ends. This CDR3 is built from 16 residues. Germline CDR1 is SGHKS and CDR2 is YYEKEE (reference sequence). This chain's CDR3 is CASSLDLTASTDTQYF. CDR3 nucleotides: TGTGCCAGCAGCTTGGATCTGACTGCCTCCACAGATACGCAGTATTTT. The whole variable domain, filled in from reference TRBV5-5 and TRBJ2-3, reads DAGVTQSPTHLIKTRGQQVTLRCSPISGHKSVSWYQQVLGQGPQFIFQYYEKEERGRGNFPDRFSARQFPNYSSELNVNALLLGDSALYLCASSLDLTASTDTQYFGPGTRLTVL.

V and J are TRBV5-1 and TRBJ1-3; D not certain. The germline V and J ends were trimmed by 4 bases and 0 bases, with 11 bases remaining between them. Germline values: CDR1 SGHRS, CDR2 YFSETQ. CDR3 length: 15 amino acids. This CDR3 reads CASSATPSSGNTIYF. The CDR3 DNA is TGCGCCAGCAGCGCGACTCCCAGCTCTGGAAACACCATATATTTT.

V is TRBV12-3 or TRBV12-4 and J is TRBJ1-1, with unresolved D. The V and J ends lost 3 bases and 11 bases respectively, with 10 bases between them. The CDR3 consists of 11 residues. DNA of the CDR3: TGTGCCAGCAGTTTTAGAGGGCGGGCTTTCTTT. It codes for CASSFRGRAFF.

This clonotype was recorded once. The V gene is TRBV7-9, the J gene TRBJ1-4; D possibly corresponds to TRBD1 (5 bases). The CDR3 is 15 residues long. CDR1 and CDR2 from the germline V gene are SEHNR and FQNEAQ (reference sequence). Trimming removed 5 bases from V and 5 bases from J, with 15 bases in between. The CDR3 here is CASSLGVSPNEKLFF. The CDR3 DNA sequence: TGTGCCAGCAGCCTGGGGGTTTCCCCAAATGAAAAACTGTTTTTT.

This clonotype was counted many times. The CDR3 loop reads CASSFGGAADTQYF. DNA for the CDR3: TGCGCCAGCAGCTTCGGAGGGGCCGCAGATACGCAGTATTTT. This chain connects TRBV5-1 to TRBJ2-3, with D perhaps TRBD2 (6 bases). V gave up 2 bases and J gave up 4 bases, with 11 bases separating them. Germline lookup yields CDR1 SGHRS and CDR2 YFSETQ. The CDR3 contains 14 residues.

This clonotype came up many times. The chain recombines TRBV27 with TRBJ2-7; TRBD1 agrees at 8 bases. This CDR3 has 15 amino acids. Trimming took 6 bases from V and 3 from J; bases not matched to a gene: 10. The V gene's germline CDR1 is MNHEY and CDR2 SMNVEV (reference sequence). This CDR3 is CASSPSGTGFYEQYF. CDR3 coding DNA: TGTGCCAGCAGCCCGTCCGGGACAGGCTTCTACGAGCAGTACTTC.

This clonotype has a handful of counts. The rearrangement joins TRBV20-1 to TRBJ2-7, with D possibly TRBD1 on 6 matching bases. The CDR3 spans 15 residues. Trimming shortened V by 1 base and J by 4 bases, and 17 bases separated the two germline ends. In germline, CDR1 is DFQATT, CDR2 SNEGSKA (reference sequence). CDR3 sequence (DNA): TGCAGTGCTAGAGGGGTGACAGGAGGTTCTTACGAGCAGTACTTC. Protein: CSARGVTGGSYEQYF.